Sequencing of this T cell receptor (beta chain) was carried out in a study of CD8+CD57+ T cells in acquired aplastic anemia. The length of the CDR3 is 14 residues. CDR1 is SNHLY, CDR2 FYNNEI, per germline. Selection for sequencing was limited to patients who had shown CD8+CD57+ cell expansion by flow cytometry. As to this clonotype: A much larger clone lies one base from this, so it may be a read error.

Profiling of TCR beta VDJ combinations and CDR3 sequences used genomic DNA as template. In TCRdb, the reads were re-called with MiXCR into one record per CDR3 protein. The sample carries some 200,000 distinct CDR3 sequences, just under 50% recorded once. Specimen: sorted CD4+, CD8+, or CD8+CD57+ T cells (not recorded which) from PBMCs. The J gene is TRBJ2-3, the V gene TRBV2; D unclear. This clonotype was sampled from a human donor with aplastic anemia. CDR3 in DNA: TGTGCCAGCAGTGAAGGGGTCGGCAGAGATACGCGGTATTTT. As protein: CASSEGVGRDTRYF.